This T cell receptor beta chain was obtained from a study of CD8+ T cells in alopecia areata. V gave up 0 bases and J gave up 8 bases, with 7 bases separating them. Germline V lookup: CDR1 MNHEY, CDR2 SVGAGI. The CDR3 has 12 amino acids. Sequencing relied on a cDNA template that was reverse transcribed from extracted RNA. Clones were read by immunoSEQ multiplex PCR, and TCRdb kept only the in-frame ones, dropping some. The sample has fewer than 250,000 clones, around two fifths seen once; the top ten hold under 0.55%. Treatment of the sample: oral pan-JAK inhibitor, 5-10 mg twice daily. Turning to this clone: The sample contains more than one DNA sequence encoding this CDR3.

The chain uses TRBV6-5 and TRBJ1-1; D remains unclear. This TCR derives from a human donor with alopecia areata. Here the sequenced sample was CD4+ T cells sorted from blood, taken around week 34, from a patient treated with tofacitinib. CDR3 bases: TGTGCCAGCAGTTACTCGACGGGAGAAGCTTTCTTT. Translating it yields CASSYSTGEAFF.